These 14 T cell receptor beta chains were all obtained from the same sample, sequenced in a study of response to subunit inactivated influenza vaccine. TCRdb itself ran the RT-PCR reads through MiXCR, one entry per CDR3 protein. The sample consists of around 580,000 distinct CDR3 sequences, around 13% of them appearing once. The specimen was PBMCs from blood, collected 11 to 12 days after vaccination. These receptor sequences come from a man aged 45 to 65 who received an inactivated influenza vaccine.

J is TRBJ2-7 and V is TRBV18; 16 bases are shared with TRBD2. The CDR3 totals 16 residues. In germline, CDR1 is KGHSH, CDR2 LQKENI. Germline trimming cut 3 bases from V and 4 bases from J; bases unmatched to any gene: 3. CDR3 residues: CASSPPGLAGGYEQYF. CDR3 bases: TGTGCCAGCTCACCCCCGGGACTAGCGGGGGGGTACGAGCAGTACTTC.

The table lists this clonotype with a few counts. The chain employs TRBV20-1 and TRBJ2-2; 7 bases match TRBD2. With V trimmed by 6 bases and J by 2 bases, 6 bases remained unmatched. CDR1 and CDR2 (germline): DFQATT, SNEGSKA (reference sequence). There are 14 residues in the CDR3. The CDR3 protein is CSATTSRNTGELFF. In DNA form, the CDR3 reads TGCAGTGCCACGACTAGCCGAAACACCGGGGAGCTGTTTTTT.

This clonotype was seen a handful of times. The chain recombines TRBV29-1 with TRBJ2-5; D remains ambiguous. Germline V lookup: CDR1 SQVTM, CDR2 ANQGSEA. V lost 4 bases and J lost 5, with 17 bases in between. There are 14 residues in the CDR3. In DNA, the CDR3 is TGCAGCGTTGTGGGCAGGCTGTACTTCGAGACCCAGTACTTC. Translation: CSVVGRLYFETQYF.

The J gene is TRBJ1-2, the V gene TRBV28, with D possibly being TRBD1 (5 bases). V gave up 11 bases and J gave up 0 bases, with 19 bases separating them. The CDR3 runs 15 residues. CDR1 MDHEN and CDR2 SYDVKM come from the germline V gene. The CDR3 coding sequence is TGTGCCGCGTGGGCACAGGACCTATCTAACTATGGCTACACCTTC. Encoded protein: CAAWAQDLSNYGYTF.

This clonotype was observed a handful of times. The chain has TRBV2 and TRBJ1-6; 7 positions match TRBD1. CDR1 and CDR2 from the germline V gene are SNHLY and FYNNEI. J lost 5 bases, V lost 7 bases, and 5 bases had no gene match. This CDR3 is built from 14 residues. The CDR3 here is CASKGQVNNSPLHF. For the CDR3, the DNA is TGTGCCAGCAAAGGACAGGTTAATAATTCACCCCTCCACTTT.

The V gene is TRBV20-1, the J gene TRBJ1-1; 8 positions match TRBD1. The V and J ends lost 6 bases and 2 bases, in that order; junction bases with no gene match: 8. This CDR3 spans 14 amino acids. Germline V gene data show CDR1 as DFQATT and CDR2 as SNEGSKA (reference sequence). The CDR3 loop is CSAQQGAGNTEAFF. The CDR3 nucleotides read TGCAGTGCCCAGCAGGGGGCGGGAAACACTGAAGCTTTCTTT.

V gene TRBV20-1 combines with J gene TRBJ2-7; D perhaps matches TRBD2 (6 bases). Trimming removed 0 bases at V and 6 bases at J, with 24 bases between. Germline V gives CDR1 DFQATT, CDR2 SNEGSKA (reference sequence). The CDR3 consists of 17 residues. The chain's CDR3 is CSARDQWLGLLLSEQYF. CDR3 nucleotide sequence: TGCAGTGCTAGAGATCAGTGGTTGGGACTCCTCCTATCCGAGCAGTACTTC.

The chain employs TRBV6-1 and TRBJ1-2, with no clear D. The CDR3 consists of 10 residues. Per germline, CDR1 MNHNS and CDR2 SASEGT. V was pared by 6 bases and J by 8 bases, with 7 bases between. The CDR3 is CASRTTGYTF. CDR3 nucleotide sequence: TGTGCCAGCAGGACGACGGGCTACACCTTC.

The V gene is TRBV5-4, the J gene TRBJ2-4; D ambiguous. The CDR3 loop spans 13 amino acids. V shed 3 bases and J shed 3 bases, with 7 bases lying between them. Germline CDR1 is SGHNT and CDR2 is YYREEE (reference sequence). The CDR3 DNA reads as TGTGCCAGCAGCTCCTCCCTCAAAAACATTCAGTACTTC. This codes for CASSSSLKNIQYF.

The gene calls are TRBV6-2 or TRBV6-3 and TRBJ2-1, with D perhaps TRBD2 (5 bases). Germline CDR1 is MNHEY and CDR2 is SVGEGT. The CDR3 consists of 13 residues. V lost 5 bases and J 13 bases, leaving 18 bases between the germline ends. CDR3 loop: CASSRGGANRQFF. The CDR3 coding sequence is TGTGCCAGCAGTCGCGGAGGTGCCAATCGACAGTTCTTC.

This clonotype has a count of ten or more. The chain has TRBV6-1 and TRBJ2-7; 9 bases match TRBD1. The CDR3 runs to 14 residues. CDR1 and CDR2 (germline): MNHNS, SASEGT. Unmatched junction bases numbered 7, after V lost 7 bases and J lost 3 bases. The CDR3 protein is CASNGGQGGYEQYF. CDR3 DNA sequence: TGTGCCAGCAACGGGGGACAGGGAGGCTACGAGCAGTACTTC.

J is TRBJ2-2 and V is TRBV7-9, with 8 positions matching TRBD1. V trimming: 3 bases; J trimming: 7 bases; junction bases outside the gene matches: 7. In germline, CDR1 is SEHNR, CDR2 FQNEAQ (reference sequence). CDR3 length equals 15 residues. The CDR3 DNA reads TGTGCCAGCAGCTTCCAGGGGGCTGTTTTCGGGGAGCTGTTTTTT. The encoded protein is CASSFQGAVFGELFF.

The table lists this clonotype with a few counts. The chain couples TRBV5-6 to TRBJ2-7; tentative D call: TRBD2 (6 bases). CDR1 and CDR2 (germline): SGHDT, YYEEEE. The CDR3 is 16 residues long. The V gene lost 5 bases and the J gene lost 4 bases, with 22 bases spanning the gap. As DNA, the CDR3 is TGTGCCAGCAGTTCAGGACTAAAGCGGAGCCCTTACGAGCAGTACTTC. Its protein is CASSSGLKRSPYEQYF.

This clonotype turned up a few times. The V and J genes are TRBV28 and TRBJ1-5; D ambiguous. The CDR3 is made up of 12 amino acids. Germline assignment: CDR1 MDHEN and CDR2 SYDVKM. The ends were cut back, 6 bases at V and 3 bases at J, with 6 bases in the middle. The CDR3 DNA follows: TGTGCCAGCAGGGAGGCCAATCAGCCCCAGCATTTT. It codes for CASREANQPQHF.